Each of the 10 T cell receptor beta chains below was sequenced from the same sample in a study of OX40 agonist ivuxolimab in advanced cancers. The repertoire was sequenced with immunoSEQ multiplex PCR; TCRdb's copy has only in-frame clones and lacks some. The sample lists roughly 53,000 clones; 75% to 90% were seen once. Material: CD4+ or CD8+ T cells sorted from blood, obtained in a trial of the OX40 agonist ivuxolimab. These receptors all stem from an adult with an advanced solid tumor such as melanoma, head and neck, liver or kidney cancer.

Notes on this clone: The same CDR3 arises from other DNA sequences in this sample as well. The V gene is TRBV11-2, the J gene TRBJ1-2; 7 nucleotides align to TRBD1. Germline values: CDR1 SGHAT, CDR2 FQNNGV. Germline trimming cut 0 bases from V and 4 bases from J; bases unmatched to any gene: 11. This CDR3 spans 17 amino acids. The CDR3 bases are TGTGCCAGCAGCTTAGATCCCCAGACAGGGTGGGCCTATGGCTACACCTTC. It specifies CASSLDPQTGWAYGYTF.

The CDR3 DNA is TGTGCCAGCTCAGGGAGTAGTACAGATACGCAGTATTTT. It translates to CASSGSSTDTQYF. The rearrangement links TRBV18 to TRBJ2-3, with a possible D match to TRBD2 (5 bases). The CDR3 is made up of 13 amino acids. Germline CDR1 KGHSH, CDR2 LQKENI. V lost 5 bases to trimming and J lost 3 bases, with 9 bases between them.

This chain joins TRBV6-1 and TRBJ2-3; the D is unclear. Germline-derived CDR1 and CDR2 are MNHNS and SASEGT. CDR3 length equals 13 residues. Trimming stripped 4 bases from V and 2 bases from J, with 7 bases between. The CDR3 nucleotides are TGTGCCAGCAGTGTTGAGGACACAGATACGCAGTATTTT. As protein: CASSVEDTDTQYF.

The V call is TRBV7-2, the J call TRBJ2-7; 11 bases fit TRBD2. The CDR3 is made up of 14 amino acids. V dropped 5 bases and J dropped 2; count of bases not matched to a gene: 2. CDR1 is SGHTA and CDR2 is FQGNSA in the germline V gene. The CDR3 sequence: CASSTTSGAYEQYF. In DNA, the CDR3 is TGTGCCAGCAGCACGACTAGCGGGGCCTACGAGCAGTACTTC.

CDR3 nucleotide sequence: TGCGCCAGCACATCGAGGACCGGGTCGGAGACCCAGTACTTC. Translation: CASTSRTGSETQYF. The chain uses TRBV5-1 and TRBJ2-5; D remains ambiguous. Germline V gene data show CDR1 as SGHRS and CDR2 as YFSETQ. CDR3 size: 14 residues. Between the trimmed V and J ends, which lost 6 bases and 5 bases, there was a span of 17 bases.

The CDR3 bases are TGTGCCAGCAGCCTTCGGATTTCCTACGAGCAGTACTTC. This translates into CASSLRISYEQYF. The chain links TRBV7-8 to TRBJ2-7, with D unclear. There are 13 residues in the CDR3. V was cut by 5 bases and J by 1 base, with 9 bases left in between. Germline V lookup: CDR1 SGHVS, CDR2 FQNEAQ.

This chain uses TRBV30 with TRBJ2-5, with 12 bases identical to TRBD2. This CDR3 has 15 residues. The germline gives CDR1 GTSNPN, CDR2 SVGIG (reference sequence). V lost 5 bases, J lost 4 bases, and 8 bases stayed unmatched. This CDR3 is CAWGEALAGGETQYF. As DNA, the CDR3 is TGTGCCTGGGGGGAAGCACTAGCGGGAGGAGAGACCCAGTACTTC.

The V call is TRBV9, the J call TRBJ2-1; 11 bases line up with TRBD2. With V trimmed by 0 bases and J by 5 bases, 4 bases remained unmatched. CDR1 and CDR2 from the germline V gene are SGDLS and YYNGEE. This CDR3 is built from 16 residues. Here the CDR3 reads CASSVVGTSGDNEQFF. CDR3 coding DNA: TGTGCCAGCAGCGTAGTAGGGACTAGCGGCGACAATGAGCAGTTCTTC.

The V call is TRBV28, the J call TRBJ2-7; possibly TRBD1 for D (6 bases). The CDR3 is 15 residues long. Germline values: CDR1 MDHEN, CDR2 SYDVKM. Trimming left V 6 bases short and J 0 bases short, with 15 bases between. CDR3 nucleotide sequence: TGTGCCAGCAGGGCCGGGACACACATCTCCTACGAGCAGTACTTC. It yields the protein CASRAGTHISYEQYF.

The chain combines TRBV27 with TRBJ2-5; 11 bases are shared with TRBD2. TRBJ2-7 explains the end of the DNA better; the J call may be wrong. This CDR3 region has 15 residues. The germline CDR1 and CDR2 sequences are MNHEY and SMNVEV (reference sequence). The CDR3 sequence is CASSSGTSGNYEQYF. DNA of the CDR3: TGTGCCAGCAGTTCCGGGACTAGCGGAAACTACGAGCAGTACTTC.